The clone carrying this T cell receptor (beta chain) was recorded once. These data are taken from a study of blood T cell repertoires in COVID-19. Profiling relied on immunoSEQ multiplex PCR, and the TCRdb table lists in-frame clones only, not all of them. Of roughly 100,000 clones in the sample, roughly 78% are singletons; the top ten hold over 15%. CDR3 length: 15 amino acids. Trimming cost V 3 bases and J 0 bases; bases outside gene matches: 3. Germline V gene sequence: CDR1 SGHVS, CDR2 FQNEAQ. The V call is TRBV7-8, the J call TRBJ2-3; 7 nucleotides agree with TRBD1. The specimen sequenced was peripheral blood. This receptor was taken from a woman of 80 years or more with active or convalescent COVID-19. CDR3 in DNA: TGTGCCAGCAGCTTCATGGGACAGAGCACAGATACGCAGTATTTT. Translated, it gives CASSFMGQSTDTQYF. Variable domain in full (rest from reference TRBV7-8 and TRBJ2-3): GAGVSQSPRYKVAKRGQDVALRCDPISGHVSLFWYQQALGQGPEFLTYFQNEAQLDKSGLPSDRFFAERPEGSVSTLKIQRTQQEDSAVYLCASSFMGQSTDTQYFGPGTRLTVL.